The T cell receptor beta chain described here comes from a study of blood T cell repertoires in COVID-19 (TCRdb year 2020). For context, the study as a whole: Collaborator samples came from the United States, Italy and Spain and covered acute and convalescent phases of COVID-19. The material from the prospective study consisted of cDNA or gDNA derived from T cells, B-cell-depleted T cells, or PBMCs. The dataset comprised deeply sampled blood TCRbeta repertoires from subjects exposed to, actively infected with, or recovered from COVID-19. The repertoires were made available in a free public database intended to serve as a resource for research on the immune response to SARS-CoV-2. Samples came from the ongoing ImmuneRACE study (first 160 participants) plus 1,254 subjects from 6 global collaborators. Sample metadata almost always included a de-identified subject ID, COVID-19 status, age in years and sex. HLA class I and class II types, where available, came from metadata supplied by the sample provider rather than from assay-based typing. What the study reported, not specific to this receptor: The quantity of clinical and demographic metadata differed by source and by participant and was supplied without curation.

Details on this clone: This clone's antigen is unknown. The record has no base qualities; no much larger clone is one base away.

Whole blood was collected in K2EDTA tubes by collaborating institutions according to the institutions' own protocols. For TCRbeta analysis, collaborators shipped samples as frozen whole blood, isolated PBMCs, or DNA extracted from either of those sample types. TCRbeta CDR3 regions were amplified from genomic DNA using the immunoSEQ Assay, a bias-controlled multiplex PCR. Processing in the source paper ran as follows. Within the assay, amplification of reference gene primers was used to estimate how many nucleated cells each sample contained. Sequence reads were collapsed and filtered to measure the absolute abundance of every unique TCRbeta CDR3 rearrangement. Productive Simpson clonality was computed per sample as the square root of Simpson's diversity index over productive rearrangements. TCRdb retrieved this table from immuneACCESS and kept in-frame rearrangements only. Not all clones are present; in checked studies, unresolved V genes account for under half, and no reason is known for the remainder. V and J calls and clone size follow that table, whereas D and trimming were derived from the DNA. For this sample there are around 120,000 clones; 78% appear just once. The top ten constitute about 2.3% of the sample.

Counted from cysteine to phenylalanine, this CDR3 has 15 amino acids. Solely the CDR3 DNA is kept, with 45 bases framed from the first base. CDR1 and CDR2 are drawn from the germline V gene (reference sequence): SEHNR, FQNEAQ. Trimming takes 4 bases from V and 8 bases from J, and the germline ends sit 17 bases apart. The clonotype comes from a man between 70 and 80 years old with acute or convalescent COVID-19. The receptor chain draws on TRBV7-9 and TRBJ1-4, with a tentative D gene TRBD1 over 5 matching bases. Sequencing input: peripheral blood. Here the CDR3 is given as CASSSTWGLGEKLFF. Read as DNA, the sequence is TGTGCCAGCAGCTCTACATGGGGCCTAGGGGAAAAACTGTTTTTT.